A single sample gave rise to the 27 T cell receptor beta chains below, sequenced in a study of TIL therapy for anti-PD-1-resistant metastatic lung cancer. Sequencing used immunoSEQ v3. This table comes from immunoSEQ multiplex PCR, and its TCRdb copy is limited to in-frame clones, with some not included. The sample carries 35,000 to 55,000 clones, around three quarters recorded once. Time point denoted: pre-treatment sample, taken before nivolumab and TIL therapy. The sequencing used blood, collected at baseline. These receptors were obtained from a man in his sixties or seventies with non-small cell lung cancer.

The chain employs TRBV5-1 and TRBJ2-5; TRBD1 agrees at 7 bases. The CDR3 extends over 15 amino acids. J gave up 0 bases and V 2 bases, and 4 bases lay outside the gene matches. Looked up from germline, CDR1 is SGHRS and CDR2 is YFSETQ. CDR3 nucleotides: TGCGCCAGCAGCTTAGGACAGGCGTACCAAGAGACCCAGTACTTC. Its translation is CASSLGQAYQETQYF.

DNA of the CDR3: TGCGCCAGCAGCCAAGTGCCGAATTCCTACGAGCAGTACTTC. It is translated as CASSQVPNSYEQYF. The chain has TRBV4-1 and TRBJ2-7; D not resolved. In germline, CDR1 is MGHRA, CDR2 YSYEKL. Deletions cut 1 base from V and 1 base from J, with 8 bases between. The length of the CDR3 is 14 residues.

V usage is TRBV27 and J usage is TRBJ2-3; D unresolved. CDR1 MNHEY and CDR2 SMNVEV come from the germline V gene (reference sequence). The V gene lost 5 bases and the J gene lost 3 bases, with 9 bases spanning the gap. The CDR3 extends over 13 amino acids. Written as DNA, the CDR3 is TGTGCCAGCAGTAGACTCCAGACAGATACGCAGTATTTT. Its translation: CASSRLQTDTQYF.

The V and J genes are TRBV9 and TRBJ2-1, with D tentatively TRBD2 (6 bases). From germline, CDR1 is SGDLS and CDR2 YYNGEE. This CDR3 region has 15 residues. Deletions cut 6 bases from V and 0 bases from J, with 13 bases between. DNA of the CDR3: TGTGCCAGCACCACTGGGGGGAGCTCCTACAATGAGCAGTTCTTC. Translation gives CASTTGGSSYNEQFF.

J is TRBJ2-2 and V is TRBV19; perhaps TRBD2 as D (5 bases). Germline V gene sequence: CDR1 LNHDA, CDR2 SQIVND (reference sequence). The CDR3 loop spans 15 amino acids. Deletions cut 9 bases from V and 5 bases from J, with 19 bases between. CDR3 DNA sequence: TGTGCCAGCCAAATCAGCGGACTCCGAACCGGGGAGCTGTTTTTT. Protein product: CASQISGLRTGELFF.

J is TRBJ1-5 and V is TRBV7-9; no clear D gene. CDR1 is SEHNR, CDR2 FQNEAQ, per germline (reference sequence). This CDR3 has 12 residues. The V end lost 1 base, the J end lost 6 bases, and 4 bases lay between the germline ends. The CDR3 bases are TGTGCCAGCAGCTTAGAGGGTCAGCCCCAGCATTTT. Its translation is CASSLEGQPQHF.

The chain combines TRBV2 with TRBJ2-5; 13 positions match TRBD2. J was trimmed by 1 base and V by 6 bases; bases with no gene match: 5. The CDR3 length is 16 residues. Germline CDR1 SNHLY, CDR2 FYNNEI. The CDR3 protein is CASRRTSGSFQETQYF. CDR3 sequence (DNA): TGTGCCAGCAGAAGGACTAGCGGGAGCTTCCAAGAGACCCAGTACTTC.

The genes are TRBV5-1 and TRBJ2-5, with TRBD2 matching 13 bases. This CDR3 contains 17 residues. Per germline, CDR1 SGHRS and CDR2 YFSETQ. Losses at the gene ends were 1 base for V and 4 bases for J; bases not matched to a gene: 7. The chain's CDR3 is CASSLQAGTSGIETQYF. The CDR3 DNA sequence: TGCGCCAGCAGCTTGCAGGCGGGGACTAGCGGGATAGAGACCCAGTACTTC.

This rearrangement joins TRBV25-1 to TRBJ1-3; D is uncertain. Germline CDR1 and CDR2: MGHDK and SYGVNS. CDR3 length: 14 amino acids. V was cut by 3 bases and J by 2 bases, with 8 bases left in between. Here the CDR3 DNA reads TGTGCCAGCAGTGACTCGGGGACTGGAAACACCATATATTTT. This codes for CASSDSGTGNTIYF.

The chain carries TRBV28 and TRBJ2-7; 8 nucleotides match TRBD2. Trimming took 6 bases from V and 2 from J; bases not matched to a gene: 9. Germline CDR1 reads MDHEN; CDR2 reads SYDVKM. The CDR3 sequence is 15 residues long. DNA for the CDR3: TGTGCCAGCAGGCCCGGGGGGGCGAATACCTACGAGCAGTACTTC. It yields the protein CASRPGGANTYEQYF.

This sequence joins TRBV11-3 and TRBJ2-3; 8 nucleotides match TRBD2. From germline, CDR1 is SGHNT and CDR2 YENEEA. The CDR3 contains 16 residues. Unmatched junction bases numbered 12, after V lost 5 bases and J lost 5 bases. CDR3: CASSSYGREGIDTQYF. CDR3 nucleotide sequence: TGTGCCAGCAGCAGCTACGGGAGGGAGGGAATAGATACGCAGTATTTT. Filled out from reference TRBV11-3 and TRBJ2-3, the complete variable domain reads EAGVVQSPRYKIIEKKQPVAFWCNPISGHNTLYWYLQNLGQGPELLIRYENEEAVDDSQLPKDRFSAERLKGVDSTLKIQPAELGDSAVYLCASSSYGREGIDTQYFGPGTRLTVL.

The CDR3 reads CASSQGPTNEKLFF. CDR3 sequence (DNA): TGTGCCAGCAGTCAGGGACCAACTAATGAAAAACTGTTTTTT. This chain uses TRBV28 with TRBJ1-4; perhaps TRBD1 as D (5 bases). Germline V gives CDR1 MDHEN, CDR2 SYDVKM. Trimming removed 5 bases at V and 0 bases at J, with 7 bases between. The CDR3 totals 14 residues.

The chain recombines TRBV9 with TRBJ2-3; 8 nucleotides align to TRBD2. The V gene end was trimmed by 3 bases and the J gene end by 3 bases; junction bases not matched to a gene: 6. The CDR3 has 15 amino acids. Germline V gene sequence: CDR1 SGDLS, CDR2 YYNGEE. The CDR3 region is CASSASERETDTQYF. CDR3 DNA: TGTGCCAGCAGCGCCTCGGAGCGGGAGACAGATACGCAGTATTTT.

The V call is TRBV11-2, the J call TRBJ2-7; TRBD1 matches 9 bases. Germline-derived CDR1 and CDR2 are SGHAT and FQNNGV. This CDR3 region has 15 residues. Trimming removed 3 bases from V and 4 bases from J; junction bases left unmatched: 7. Written as DNA, the CDR3 is TGTGCCAGCAGCTTGCCGGGACAGGGTCGATACGAGCAGTACTTC. Protein sequence: CASSLPGQGRYEQYF.

The rearrangement links TRBV5-1 to TRBJ2-5, with 7 bases that match TRBD2. The DNA end is a closer match to TRBJ2-7, so the J assignment may be wrong. CDR1 is SGHRS, CDR2 YFSETQ, per germline. The CDR3 extends over 16 amino acids. CDR3 sequence (DNA): TGCGCCAGCAGCCTAGACAGTGCGGGAGCCAACTACGAGCAGTACTTC. Residues: CASSLDSAGANYEQYF.

The J gene is TRBJ1-2, the V gene TRBV6-5; D is uncertain. V dropped 2 bases and J dropped 4 bases, with 8 bases sitting between them. Germline V CDR1 and CDR2: MNHEY, SVGAGI. The CDR3 has 13 amino acids. The CDR3 loop reads CASSYPDSYGYTF. Here the CDR3 DNA reads TGTGCCAGCAGTTACCCCGACTCCTATGGCTACACCTTC.

The table lists this clone with a few counts. This sequence joins TRBV5-4 and TRBJ1-1; a weak D match, TRBD1 (5 bases). The CDR3 spans 15 residues. In germline, CDR1 is SGHNT, CDR2 YYREEE (reference sequence). The V gene lost 0 bases and the J gene lost 4 bases, with 13 bases spanning the gap. The CDR3 loop reads CASSLEGTRATEAFF. In DNA form, the CDR3 reads TGTGCCAGCAGCTTGGAGGGTACCAGGGCCACTGAAGCTTTCTTT.

The chain recombines TRBV28 with TRBJ2-3; 16 nucleotides match TRBD2. The CDR3 length is 17 residues. From germline, CDR1 is MDHEN and CDR2 SYDVKM. Germline trimming cut 4 bases from V and 0 bases from J; bases unmatched to any gene: 1. CDR3 coding DNA: TGTGCCAGCAGTTGGGGACTAGCGGGGGGGAGCACAGATACGCAGTATTTT. Translation: CASSWGLAGGSTDTQYF.

The chain combines TRBV4-1 with TRBJ2-2; perhaps TRBD1 as D (6 bases). The CDR3 covers 16 residues. The germline CDR1 and CDR2 sequences are MGHRA and YSYEKL. V lost 4 bases and J lost 2, with 14 bases in between. CDR3 sequence (DNA): TGCGCCAGCAGCCCTCATACTGGGACAAACACCGGGGAGCTGTTTTTT. Protein sequence: CASSPHTGTNTGELFF.

The rearrangement uses TRBV5-6 and TRBJ2-6; D unclear. Germline V gene lookup returns CDR1 SGHDT and CDR2 YYEEEE. The CDR3 contains 15 residues. Trimming took off 2 bases at V and 2 bases at J, with 8 bases between the two ends. CDR3 protein: CASSLFTTGANVLTF. In DNA, the CDR3 is TGTGCCAGCAGCTTATTTACCACTGGGGCCAACGTCCTGACTTTC.

The chain is built from TRBV18 and TRBJ2-7, with a tentative D call TRBD2 (5 bases). V was shortened by 3 bases and J by 0 bases, with 15 bases between the two germline ends. In germline, CDR1 is KGHSH, CDR2 LQKENI. The CDR3 sequence is 16 residues long. CDR3 bases: TGTGCCAGCTCACCGGCACACGGGGATAACTCCTACGAGCAGTACTTC. Translating gives CASSPAHGDNSYEQYF.

This chain links TRBV10-3 with TRBJ1-3; D might be TRBD1 (5 bases). V was cut by 8 bases and J by 4 bases, with 9 bases left in between. The germline gives CDR1 ENHRY, CDR2 SYGVKD. CDR3 length: 12 residues. CDR3 in amino acids: CAIGDVGNTIYF. In nucleotides, the CDR3 is TGTGCCATCGGGGACGTAGGAAACACCATATATTTT.

The rearrangement joins TRBV30 to TRBJ2-3; a possible D gene is TRBD2 (6 bases). Between the trimmed V and J ends, which lost 4 bases and 5 bases, there was a span of 19 bases. The CDR3 runs to 15 residues. Germline V gene data show CDR1 as GTSNPN and CDR2 as SVGIG (reference sequence). The CDR3 region is CAWNGQTGVGDTQYF. For the CDR3, the DNA is TGTGCCTGGAATGGCCAAACGGGAGTGGGAGATACGCAGTATTTT.

In regard to this clone: No conserved phenylalanine or tryptophan is present at the end of the CDR3, so a read error is the likely explanation. The DNA is left out, because the CDR3 cannot be placed on it with certainty; the CDR3 is given as TCRdb lists it. The V call is TRBV7-9, the J call TRBJ1-1. Germline values: CDR1 SEHNR, CDR2 FQNEAQ (reference sequence). The CDR3 is 13 amino acids in total, end residues counted. The CDR3 sequence is CASSQDPNMGGPR.

The gene calls are TRBV5-1 and TRBJ2-5; 8 nucleotides align to TRBD1. J lost 2 bases, V lost 0 bases, and 6 bases had no gene match. Germline V CDR1 and CDR2: SGHRS, YFSETQ. This CDR3 spans 16 amino acids. The CDR3 protein is CASSLGTGSAQETQYF. CDR3 in DNA: TGCGCCAGCAGCTTGGGGACAGGGTCTGCACAAGAGACCCAGTACTTC.

V usage is TRBV30 and J usage is TRBJ1-4; 9 bases align to TRBD1. The CDR3 is 15 amino acids. The germline V gene encodes CDR1 GTSNPN and CDR2 SVGIG (reference sequence). J lost 7 bases, V lost 3 bases, and 9 bases had no gene match. In DNA form, the CDR3 reads TGTGCCTGGAGCGCTACAGGGGGCGCAAGTGAAAAACTGTTTTTT. It codes for CAWSATGGASEKLFF.

The chain recombines TRBV2 with TRBJ1-1; D perhaps matches TRBD1 (5 bases). Germline assignment: CDR1 SNHLY and CDR2 FYNNEI. Trimming pared 1 base from V and 6 bases from J, leaving 15 bases between. The CDR3 extends over 15 amino acids. The CDR3 is CASSEEGRGIPEAFF. DNA for the CDR3: TGTGCCAGCAGTGAAGAGGGGCGCGGTATCCCTGAAGCTTTCTTT.